The 5 T cell receptor beta chains in this list originate from one sample, sequenced in a study of blood T cell repertoires in COVID-19. The protocol was immunoSEQ multiplex PCR, while the TCRdb copy is restricted to in-frame clones and leaves out a portion. The profile shows about 180,000 clones, roughly 85% of them singletons. The sequenced material came from peripheral blood. Receptor source: a human donor with active or convalescent COVID-19. The donor label of this sample is uncertain.

This clone was observed a few times. V and J are TRBV4-1 and TRBJ1-1; no clear D. Germline loops: CDR1 MGHRA, CDR2 YSYEKL. This CDR3 has 15 residues. Trimming left V 1 base short and J 2 bases short, with 11 bases between. For the CDR3, the DNA is TGCGCCAGCAGCCAAGTTAGCTCAGTTAACACTGAAGCTTTCTTT. As protein: CASSQVSSVNTEAFF.

The chain has TRBV29-1 and TRBJ2-2; tentative D call: TRBD2 (6 bases). Germline loops: CDR1 SQVTM, CDR2 ANQGSEA. The CDR3 is 16 amino acids. V lost 1 base, J lost 7 bases, and 19 bases lay in between. The CDR3 DNA reads as TGCAGCGTTGAAGTTATGGCTAGCGCGGATGGCGGGGAGCTGTTTTTT. Protein sequence: CSVEVMASADGGELFF.

This clone has just one count. V usage is TRBV4-2 and J usage is TRBJ2-3; 9 nucleotides match TRBD2. CDR1 is LGHNA and CDR2 is YNFKEQ in the germline V gene. The CDR3 totals 18 residues. J lost 10 bases, V lost 1 base, and 18 bases had no gene match. The CDR3 sequence is CASSQGGLAGPPGGAQYF. CDR3 in DNA: TGTGCCAGCAGCCAAGGGGGGCTAGCGGGGCCACCAGGGGGGGCGCAGTATTTT.

With regard to this clone: An end of the junction does not agree with germline; a read error may underlie this. The chain employs TRBV12-3 or TRBV12-4 and TRBJ2-1; D is possibly TRBD1 or TRBD2 (6 bases each). This CDR3 contains 13 residues. CDR3 loop: CASSLGGPGEQFF. The CDR3 nucleotides are TGTGCCAGCAGCTTAGGGGGGCCCGGTGAGCAGTTCTTC.

The chain is built from TRBV9 and TRBJ1-2; D perhaps matches TRBD1 (5 bases). The CDR3 is 16 amino acids. Germline CDR1 and CDR2: SGDLS and YYNGEE. Trimming pared 4 bases from V and 4 bases from J, leaving 20 bases between. CDR3 bases: TGTGCCAGCAGCTCCTCCTGGGCAGGGCCTTCCTATGGCTACACCTTC. It yields the protein CASSSSWAGPSYGYTF.